The clone carrying this TCR beta chain was detected a few times. Its antigen is as yet unknown. This specimen belongs to a study of T cells in Graves' hyperthyroidism and ophthalmopathy. Study conclusions and caveats: Through a model of 13 V-J features, ophthalmopathy was separated from stable hyperthyroidism.

There were TCR beta CDR3 regions amplified from RNA transcripts. The HTBI primer set drove a first-round RT-PCR of the TCR CDR3. A single record per CDR3 protein comes from TCRdb applying MiXCR to the multiplex PCR reads. The sample has about 580,000 distinct CDR3 sequences; roughly 46% are singletons. Diagnostic assessment was based on clinical symptoms, serum thyroxine and TRAb, thyroid ultrasound and orbital computed tomography. The CDR3 spans 12 residues. CDR1 is SNHLY and CDR2 is FYNNEI in the germline V gene. The V end lost 7 bases, the J end lost 3 bases, and 9 bases lay between the germline ends.

This clonotype originated in a woman aged 18 to 35 with Graves' hyperthyroidism. V and J are TRBV2 and TRBJ2-5; no firm D call. The sequencing input was peripheral blood or thyroid tissue (not recorded which). CDR3: CASNDLEETQYF. CDR3 nucleotide sequence: TGTGCCAGCAACGACCTGGAAGAGACCCAGTACTTC.